Below are 28 T cell receptor beta chains sequenced from a single sample in a study of CD8 T cells in Susac syndrome. About 0.5 to 1 ug RNA was reverse transcribed with random hexamers. TCRdb redid the calling of the immunoSEQ multiplex PCR reads with MiXCR, one entry per CDR3 protein. The repertoire holds 150,000 to 200,000 distinct CDR3 sequences, with around 95% as singletons. Sequenced input: CD4+ T cells from PBMCs. The receptors stem from a human donor with Susac syndrome.

The chain recombines TRBV9 with TRBJ1-2; D unclear. The CDR3 is 14 residues long. V was clipped by 0 bases and J by 8 bases, with 14 bases between them. Germline loops: CDR1 SGDLS, CDR2 YYNGEE. CDR3 coding DNA: TGTGCCAGCAGCGTAGTGGAGCAGCCACACGGCTACACCTTC. Translating it yields CASSVVEQPHGYTF.

In its sample, this clonotype was seen once. The chain recombines TRBV15 with TRBJ2-1, with 11 bases aligning to TRBD2. Germline CDR1 LNHNV, CDR2 YYDKDF (reference sequence). The CDR3 has 16 amino acids. V was clipped by 2 bases and J by 4 bases; unmatched bases: 4. The CDR3 DNA is TGTGCCACCAGCAGACCTAGCGGGGGGCCTTACAATGAGCAGTTCTTC. Its protein product is CATSRPSGGPYNEQFF.

The rearrangement links TRBV30 to TRBJ1-1, with TRBD1 identical over 7 bases. Germline V CDR1 and CDR2: GTSNPN, SVGIG (reference sequence). J gave up 2 bases and V 1 base, and 7 bases lay outside the gene matches. The CDR3 is 15 residues long. Here the CDR3 reads CAWSGKNRGNTEAFF. In nucleotides, the CDR3 is TGTGCCTGGAGTGGAAAGAACAGGGGCAACACTGAAGCTTTCTTT. The full variable domain, completed using reference TRBV30 and TRBJ1-1, is SQTIHQWPATLVQPVGSPLSLECTVEGTSNPNLYWYRQAAGRGLQLLFYSVGIGQISSEVPQNLSASRPQDRQFILSSKKLLLSDSGFYLCAWSGKNRGNTEAFFGQGTRLTVV.

The chain uses TRBV30 and TRBJ1-3; D unclear. The V and J ends lost 1 base and 0 bases respectively, with 10 bases between them. CDR3 length: 15 amino acids. Germline V gene lookup returns CDR1 GTSNPN and CDR2 SVGIG (reference sequence). This chain's CDR3 is CAWSGNAPSGNTIYF. The CDR3 DNA follows: TGTGCCTGGAGTGGCAACGCTCCCTCTGGAAACACCATATATTTT.

This chain links TRBV12-3 or TRBV12-4 with TRBJ1-1; the match to TRBD1 covers 7 bases. The J segment lost 7 bases and the V segment lost 7 bases, leaving 3 bases of the junction unmatched. CDR3 size: 11 residues. The CDR3 reads CASTRQGEAFF. DNA of the CDR3: TGTGCCAGCACCCGACAGGGTGAAGCTTTCTTT.

The rearrangement uses TRBV20-1 and TRBJ1-5; the D is unclear. Between the trimmed V and J ends, which lost 3 bases and 2 bases, there was a span of 14 bases. Germline lookup yields CDR1 DFQATT and CDR2 SNEGSKA (reference sequence). CDR3 length: 15 amino acids. The CDR3 DNA follows: TGCAGTGCTAGTGGGGTCGCGGGTGGCAATCAGCCCCAGCATTTT. Translation: CSASGVAGGNQPQHF.

The rearrangement joins TRBV7-9 to TRBJ2-1, with 7 bases identical to TRBD1. With V trimmed by 1 base and J by 7 bases, 7 bases remained unmatched. This CDR3 region has 15 residues. Per germline, CDR1 SEHNR and CDR2 FQNEAQ (reference sequence). This chain's CDR3 is CASSLEGAPGNEQFF. Here the CDR3 DNA reads TGTGCCAGCAGCTTAGAGGGGGCCCCGGGGAATGAGCAGTTCTTC.

V is TRBV9 and J is TRBJ2-5, with 8 bases that match TRBD2. Losses at the gene ends were 0 bases for V and 2 bases for J; bases not matched to a gene: 6. Germline-derived CDR1 and CDR2 are SGDLS and YYNGEE. CDR3 length: 16 amino acids. This CDR3 reads CASSVGRGGRQETQYF. As DNA, the CDR3 is TGTGCCAGCAGCGTAGGACGGGGGGGCCGTCAAGAGACCCAGTACTTC.

This rearrangement joins TRBV6-5 to TRBJ1-1, with D tentatively TRBD1 (6 bases). This CDR3 is 14 amino acids long. Germline V gene sequence: CDR1 MNHEY, CDR2 SVGAGI. Trimming took 3 bases from V and 0 from J, leaving 8 bases between them. The CDR3 region has the DNA TGTGCCAGCAGTTATCCAGGGGTGAACACTGAAGCTTTCTTT. Translating gives CASSYPGVNTEAFF.

The chain uses TRBV19 and TRBJ1-3; TRBD1 agrees at 8 bases. This CDR3 spans 15 amino acids. Germline CDR1 LNHDA, CDR2 SQIVND (reference sequence). J gave up 4 bases and V 3 bases, and 5 bases lay outside the gene matches. CDR3 nucleotides: TGTGCCAGTAGTATCTGGACAGGGATGGGAAACACCATATATTTT. This gives the protein CASSIWTGMGNTIYF.

The rearrangement joins TRBV12-3 or TRBV12-4 to TRBJ2-1; 9 bases fit TRBD2. V lost 8 bases, J lost 4 bases, and 6 bases stayed unmatched. The length of the CDR3 is 14 residues. The CDR3 loop reads CASGRGGLYNEQFF. Here the CDR3 DNA reads TGTGCCAGCGGGCGGGGGGGTTTATACAATGAGCAGTTCTTC.

The V gene is TRBV9, the J gene TRBJ2-2, with unresolved D. CDR1 is SGDLS, CDR2 YYNGEE, per germline. The CDR3 loop spans 12 amino acids. Deletions cut 2 bases from V and 7 bases from J, with 6 bases between. The CDR3 is CASSVRFGELFF. In DNA form, the CDR3 reads TGTGCCAGCAGCGTTCGTTTCGGGGAGCTGTTTTTT.

This clonotype has just a few counts. The chain recombines TRBV6-1 with TRBJ2-3; 8 nucleotides align to TRBD2. The CDR3 is 14 amino acids. Trimming removed 5 bases from V and 4 bases from J; junction bases left unmatched: 5. Germline CDR1 and CDR2: MNHNS and SASEGT. This CDR3 is CASSLTRGADTQYF. The CDR3 DNA is TGTGCCAGCAGTTTAACGCGGGGGGCAGATACGCAGTATTTT.

V and J are TRBV3-1 and TRBJ2-7; D gene uncertain. The CDR3 extends over 17 amino acids. Germline lookup yields CDR1 LGHDT and CDR2 YNNKEL (reference sequence). Trimming pared 2 bases from V and 2 bases from J, leaving 19 bases between. The CDR3, as DNA: TGTGCCAGCAGCCAACCGTCTCCTGTCACCAAGCCCTACGAGCAGTACTTC. As protein: CASSQPSPVTKPYEQYF.

The V call is TRBV9, the J call TRBJ1-1; perhaps TRBD1 as D (5 bases). The CDR3 consists of 15 residues. Germline values: CDR1 SGDLS, CDR2 YYNGEE. Trimming pared 3 bases from V and 2 bases from J, leaving 14 bases between. The CDR3 spells CASSGQAGTNTEAFF. In DNA, the CDR3 is TGTGCCAGCAGCGGGCAGGCGGGGACTAACACTGAAGCTTTCTTT.

Only one count was recorded for this clonotype. The J gene is TRBJ2-1, the V gene TRBV28; D unresolved. CDR1 is MDHEN and CDR2 is SYDVKM in the germline V gene. With 10 bases removed from V and 7 bases from J, the gap between germline ends came to 5 bases. The CDR3 runs 9 residues. This CDR3 is CAKVNEQFF. The CDR3 DNA follows: TGTGCCAAAGTGAATGAGCAGTTCTTC.

The chain uses TRBV7-2 and TRBJ1-3, with 8 bases that match TRBD1. J gave up 4 bases and V 4 bases, and 6 bases lay outside the gene matches. The CDR3 contains 15 residues. The germline V gene encodes CDR1 SGHTA and CDR2 FQGNSA. The CDR3 spells CASSYLTGVGNTIYF. In DNA, the CDR3 is TGTGCCAGCAGCTATTTGACAGGGGTGGGAAACACCATATATTTT. The full variable domain, completed using reference TRBV7-2 and TRBJ1-3, is GAGVSQSPSNKVTEKGKDVELRCDPISGHTALYWYRQSLGQGLEFLIYFQGNSAPDKSGLPSDRFSAERTGGSVSTLTIQRTQQEDSAVYLCASSYLTGVGNTIYFGEGSWLTVV.

The chain is built from TRBV5-1 and TRBJ2-7; tentative D call: TRBD1 (6 bases). Trimming cost V 3 bases and J 3 bases, with 10 bases left between them. Germline assignment: CDR1 SGHRS and CDR2 YFSETQ. The CDR3 runs 13 residues. The CDR3 DNA sequence: TGCGCCAGCAGCTCTACAGGGTACTACGAGCAGTACTTC. This codes for CASSSTGYYEQYF.

The rearrangement joins TRBV7-6 to TRBJ2-3; 9 nucleotides line up with TRBD1. Trimming took 1 base from V and 2 from J; bases not matched to a gene: 1. The CDR3 has 15 residues. The germline CDR1 and CDR2 sequences are SGHVS and FNYEAQ. CDR3 residues: CASSLGQGVTDTQYF. DNA for the CDR3: TGTGCCAGCAGCTTAGGACAGGGGGTCACAGATACGCAGTATTTT. Variable domain in full (rest from reference TRBV7-6 and TRBJ2-3): GAGVSQSPRYKVTKRGQDVALRCDPISGHVSLYWYRQALGQGPEFLTYFNYEAQQDKSGLPNDRFSAERPEGSISTLTIQRTEQRDSAMYRCASSLGQGVTDTQYFGPGTRLTVL.

This chain links TRBV11-2 with TRBJ2-4; D not certain. The CDR3 totals 11 residues. Germline V gene sequence: CDR1 SGHAT, CDR2 FQNNGV. The V and J ends lost 6 bases and 8 bases respectively, with 8 bases between them. This CDR3 is CASSSMDIQYF. CDR3 nucleotide sequence: TGTGCCAGCAGTTCCATGGACATTCAGTACTTC.

The chain employs TRBV29-1 and TRBJ1-3; no reliable D call. Germline CDR1 reads SQVTM; CDR2 reads ANQGSEA. Trimming cost V 5 bases and J 2 bases, with 7 bases left between them. There are 12 residues in the CDR3. The CDR3 region is CSVTDTGNTIYF. The CDR3 region has the DNA TGCAGCGTTACAGACACTGGAAACACCATATATTTT.

Worth noting for this clonotype: An end of the junction does not agree with germline; a read error may underlie this. The chain has TRBV4-3 and TRBJ2-2, with TRBD1 as a possible D gene (6 bases). This CDR3 region has 15 residues. Germline V gene sequence: CDR1 LGHNA, CDR2 YSLEER. CDR3: CASSQQTGYTRELFF. The CDR3 coding sequence is TGCGCCAGCAGCCAGCAGACAGGTTACACCCGGGAGCTGTTTTTT.

This sequence joins TRBV29-1 and TRBJ1-2; 7 bases map to TRBD1. The V segment lost 7 bases and the J segment 2 bases; nucleotides outside the gene matches: 4. The CDR3 totals 12 residues. Germline CDR1 reads SQVTM; CDR2 reads ANQGSEA. CDR3 sequence (DNA): TGCAGCGCCCTGGGACAGAACTATGGCTACACCTTC. It encodes CSALGQNYGYTF.

The chain links TRBV2 to TRBJ2-3; D remains ambiguous. Between the trimmed V and J ends, which lost 1 base and 6 bases, there was a span of 8 bases. Germline CDR1 reads SNHLY; CDR2 reads FYNNEI. The CDR3 sequence is 13 residues long. The DNA for the CDR3 is TGTGCCAGCAGTGAAGAAGACGTTGATACGCAGTATTTT. Protein sequence: CASSEEDVDTQYF.

The CDR3 sequence: CASRTLRSGKQYF. CDR3 sequence (DNA): TGTGCCAGCAGGACCCTCCGGAGTGGAAAGCAGTACTTC. This chain connects TRBV5-8 to TRBJ2-7; the D is unclear. The V end was cut by 5 bases, the J end by 8 bases, with 17 bases between. Germline CDR1 reads SGHTS; CDR2 reads YDEGEE. This CDR3 spans 13 amino acids.

The rearrangement joins TRBV6-5 to TRBJ2-7; a weak D match, TRBD1 (6 bases). The V gene lost 2 bases and the J gene lost 0 bases, with 14 bases spanning the gap. This CDR3 is built from 16 residues. Germline V gene lookup returns CDR1 MNHEY and CDR2 SVGAGI. CDR3 region: CASSYPGQLSSYEQYF. CDR3 in DNA: TGTGCCAGCAGTTACCCCGGACAGCTTAGCTCCTACGAGCAGTACTTC.

The chain combines TRBV18 with TRBJ2-5; D may be TRBD1 (7 bases). Germline V gene lookup returns CDR1 KGHSH and CDR2 LQKENI. V lost 10 bases, J lost 2 bases, and 14 bases lay in between. CDR3 length equals 13 residues. CDR3 sequence reads: CATVEGQQETQYF. Here the CDR3 DNA reads TGTGCCACGGTGGAGGGACAGCAAGAGACCCAGTACTTC.

The chain couples TRBV29-1 to TRBJ2-6; D ambiguous. The germline V and J ends were trimmed by 4 bases and 0 bases, with 10 bases remaining between them. Germline CDR1 reads SQVTM; CDR2 reads ANQGSEA. The CDR3 length is 15 residues. CDR3 amino acids: CSVVRAVSGANVLTF. The CDR3, as DNA: TGCAGCGTTGTGAGAGCCGTCTCTGGGGCCAACGTCCTGACTTTC.